The clone carrying this T cell receptor beta chain has ten or more counts. No antigen is known for it. The record originates from a study of T cells after posttransplantation cyclophosphamide. General observations from the study: TRB overlap between skin or GI tissue T cells and blood was limited.

With 0 bases removed from V and 3 bases from J, the gap between germline ends came to 12 bases. The V gene's germline CDR1 is GTSNPN and CDR2 SVGIG (reference sequence). The CDR3 is 15 amino acids. Profiled with immunoSEQ multiplex PCR; TCRdb holds only in-frame clones, not every one. The specimen has roughly 32,000 clones, none found just once. This related bone marrow graft donor gave peripheral blood on the day of marrow donation. The TCR sequence derives from a woman aged 25-40 years in good health and a related stem cell transplant donor. The sequenced sample consisted of PBMCs. V is TRBV30 and J is TRBJ1-3; D perhaps matches TRBD1 (5 bases). The chain's CDR3 is CAWSVPGNVGNTIYF. In nucleotides, the CDR3 is TGTGCCTGGAGTGTCCCAGGGAATGTTGGAAACACCATATATTTT. The variable domain in full, with the rest retrieved from reference TRBV30 and TRBJ1-3, is SQTIHQWPATLVQPVGSPLSLECTVEGTSNPNLYWYRQAAGRGLQLLFYSVGIGQISSEVPQNLSASRPQDRQFILSSKKLLLSDSGFYLCAWSVPGNVGNTIYFGEGSWLTVV.